These T cell receptor beta chains were read from a single sample in a study of blood T cell repertoires in COVID-19. The method was immunoSEQ multiplex PCR; TCRdb's version includes in-frame clones alone and lacks a portion of them. The sample yields 55,000 to 75,000 clones, 82% seen once. The specimen sequenced was peripheral blood. Receptor source: a man older than 75 with active COVID-19. CDR3s include the opening cysteine and the closing phenylalanine or tryptophan. The D gene is left open where the match is weak. Only some rows state a clone size, as once, few, many or a class for expanded clones.

d_gene,v_gene,abundance,j_gene,CDR3nt,CDR3aa
.,TRBV5-5,.,TRBJ1-2,TGTGCCAGCAGCTTGGTACAGGTAGAGGGCTACACCTTC,CASSLVQVEGYTF
.,TRBV6-2/TRBV6-3,.,TRBJ1-1,TGTGCCAGCAGTTACGCCAGGGGACACACTGAAGCTTTCTTT,CASSYARGHTEAFF
TRBD2,TRBV12-5,few,TRBJ2-3,TGTGCTAGTGGATATAGCGGGCAACAAGGGGTGACAGATACGCAGTATTTT,CASGYSGQQGVTDTQYF
.,TRBV4-1,few,TRBJ1-2,TGCGCCAGCAGCCAAGCCTTCCAGGGCGGTCGGCCCTATGGCTACACCTTC,CASSQAFQGGRPYGYTF
.,TRBV29-1,.,TRBJ1-2,TGCAGCGTTGAAGACCAACGGGGTGGCTACACCTTC,CSVEDQRGGYTF
.,TRBV5-1,.,TRBJ2-5,TGCGCCAGCAGCCCGGGCGGGCCCCAAGAGACCCAGTACTTC,CASSPGGPQETQYF
.,TRBV5-1,.,TRBJ2-1,TGCGCCAGCAGCTCAGGGGGGACATACAATGAGCAGTTCTTC,CASSSGGTYNEQFF
.,TRBV4-1,few,TRBJ1-2,TGCGCCAGCAGCCAACCGGGAGCAACATATGGCTACACCTTC,CASSQPGATYGYTF
TRBD1,TRBV4-1,.,TRBJ1-5,TGCGCCAGCAGCCAAGATCCCGGGACAGGGGCCAATCAGCCCCAGCATTTT,CASSQDPGTGANQPQHF
TRBD2,TRBV7-3,.,TRBJ2-1,TGTGCCAGCAGCTTAATGGGAGCTAGCGGGAGACTCAATGAGCAGTTCTTC,CASSLMGASGRLNEQFF
TRBD2,TRBV14,.,TRBJ2-7,TGTGCCAGCAGCTGGTCTAGCGGGAGATACGAGCAGTACTTC,CASSWSSGRYEQYF
TRBD1,TRBV7-9,.,TRBJ1-2,TGTGCCAGCAGCCCCGGGACAGGGAGTTATGGCTACACCTTC,CASSPGTGSYGYTF
.,TRBV18,.,TRBJ2-3,TGTGCCAGCTCACCACCGGCGCTAGTAAATACGCAGTATTTT,CASSPPALVNTQYF
.,TRBV5-6,few,TRBJ2-7,TGTGCCAGCAGCTTGGCGAGAGGGCCTCCTCCCCCCTACGAGCAGTACTTC,CASSLARGPPPPYEQYF
TRBD1,TRBV29-1,.,TRBJ1-1,TGCAGCGTTGCCCGGACAGGGAAGAACACTGAAGCTTTCTTT,CSVARTGKNTEAFF
.,TRBV5-6,.,TRBJ2-5,TGTGCCAGCAGGGGTCCGGTGGGTCGCGGGCTTACCCAGTACTTC,CASRGPVGRGLTQYF
.,TRBV3-1/TRBV3-2,.,TRBJ2-3,TGTGCCAGCAGCCAAACAGTGGGTACGCAGTATTTT,CASSQTVGTQYF
.,TRBV18,.,TRBJ2-1,TGTGCCAGCTCACCATCGAGGGGGGGCCAGGGTGAGCAGTTCTTC,CASSPSRGGQGEQFF
TRBD2,TRBV11-3,.,TRBJ2-1,TGTGCCAGCAGCCCCCGGGGGGCGGGAGGGCCTTCGAATGAGCAGTTCTTC,CASSPRGAGGPSNEQFF
.,TRBV11-1,.,TRBJ2-7,TGTGCCAGCAGCTTAGTTCCTAGACCATACGAGCAGTACTTC,CASSLVPRPYEQYF
TRBD2,TRBV7-8,.,TRBJ2-3,TGTGCCAGCAGCTTTACTAGCGGGAGGGCCGGGTGGTACACAGATACGCAGTATTTT,CASSFTSGRAGWYTDTQYF
TRBD1,TRBV4-1,.,TRBJ2-7,TGCGCCAGCAGCCATCAACCAGGGGGAACCTACGAGCAGTACTTC,CASSHQPGGTYEQYF
TRBD2,TRBV29-1,few,TRBJ2-3,TGCAGCGGGACCGGGACTAGCTCAGATACGCAGTATTTT,CSGTGTSSDTQYF
TRBD1,TRBV5-4,few,TRBJ2-3,TGTGCCAGCAGAGTGGGGACAGGGGGCATAGATACGCAGTATTTT,CASRVGTGGIDTQYF
.,TRBV10-2,.,TRBJ2-4,TGCGCCAGCAGTGAAGATAACAGGGCACTAGCCAAAAACATTCAGTACTTC,CASSEDNRALAKNIQYF
.,TRBV7-9,.,TRBJ1-5,TGTGCCAGCAGCTTAGGCGGGATAGCGGGCAATCAGCCCCAGCATTTT,CASSLGGIAGNQPQHF
TRBD1,TRBV7-8,once,TRBJ1-3,TGTGCCAGCAGCCAGGACAGGGGTTTTTTGGACACCATATATTTT,CASSQDRGFLDTIYF
.,TRBV6-5,.,TRBJ2-1,TGTGCCAGCAGCTTTAGCCGCAATGAGCAGTTCTTC,CASSFSRNEQFF
TRBD2,TRBV7-2,.,TRBJ2-5,TGTGCCAGCAGCTTAACTAGCGGGTCGTACCAAGAGACCCAGTACTTC,CASSLTSGSYQETQYF
.,TRBV21-1,.,TRBJ1-1,TGTGCCAGCAGTTGCGGGTTAGCCACAATTCGCACTGAAGCTTTCTTT,CASSCGLATIRTEAFF
TRBD1,TRBV7-2,.,TRBJ1-4,TGTGCCAGCAGCCGGGACAGACATGAAAAACTGTTTTTT,CASSRDRHEKLFF
.,TRBV29-1,few,TRBJ2-3,TGCAGCGTTGGGGGGGTGGAGCAGGCTATTCGGGGTGATACGCAGTATTTT,CSVGGVEQAIRGDTQYF
TRBD1,TRBV4-2,.,TRBJ2-7,TGTGCCAGCAGCCAAGGACCAGGGACAGCTTCCTACGAGCAGTACTTC,CASSQGPGTASYEQYF
TRBD1,TRBV3-1/TRBV3-2,.,TRBJ1-2,TGTGCCAGCAGCACTCTAGACAGGGGCTATGGCTACACCTTC,CASSTLDRGYGYTF
.,TRBV14,.,TRBJ2-6,TGTGCCAGCAGCCCCAGTGGTGGGGCCAACGTCCTGACTTTC,CASSPSGGANVLTF
TRBD1,TRBV4-3,.,TRBJ2-5,TGCGCCAGCAGCCAAGCGACAGGGGGCCAAGAGACCCAGTACTTC,CASSQATGGQETQYF
.,TRBV23-1,.,TRBJ1-2,TGCGCCAGCACGTTTTCACGGACAGAACCTGGCTACACCTTC,CASTFSRTEPGYTF
TRBD2,TRBV30,.,TRBJ2-1,TGTGCCTGGAGTGTACTGGGAGGGGACTACAATGAGCAGTTCTTC,CAWSVLGGDYNEQFF
TRBD1,TRBV9,.,TRBJ2-7,TGTGCCAGCAGCGTAGATTATACGACAGGGTTCTACGAGCAGTACTTC,CASSVDYTTGFYEQYF
TRBD2,TRBV11-2,.,TRBJ2-2,TGTGCCAGCAGCTTTAGGACTAGTTACCCCGGGGAGCTGTTTTTT,CASSFRTSYPGELFF
.,TRBV7-2,.,TRBJ2-3,TGTGCCAGCAGCGAAAGCGGGCACCACACAGATACGCAGTATTTT,CASSESGHHTDTQYF
TRBD1,TRBV7-2,.,TRBJ1-5,TGTGCCAGCAGCTTAGGTGGGGGACAGGTCAATCAGCCCCAGCATTTT,CASSLGGGQVNQPQHF
TRBD1,TRBV27,.,TRBJ2-5,TGTGCCAAGGGACAGGTGGAAGAGACCCAGTACTTC,CAKGQVEETQYF
.,TRBV19,.,TRBJ2-7,TGTGCCAGTCGGTCGGAGAACTACGAGCAGTACTTC,CASRSENYEQYF
TRBD2,TRBV7-2,.,TRBJ2-3,TGTGCCAGCAGCTTACCAGCGGGAGTTGCAGATACGCAGTATTTT,CASSLPAGVADTQYF
.,TRBV11-3,.,TRBJ2-1,TGTGCCAGCAGCCGGGGGGCCCCCTACAATGAGCAGTTCTTC,CASSRGAPYNEQFF